The 15 T cell receptor beta chains below all came from one sample that was sequenced in a study of shared clonotypes between healthy human individuals. TCRdb keeps only in-frame clones here, not all; method: immunoSEQ multiplex PCR. The sample lists around 1.1 million clones, approximately 80% occurring once. Sample: memory CD4+ T cells from PBMCs. Specified subset: CD45RA-negative fraction. The receptors come from a man aged 18-30 years in good health. Some clones in this sample may be carry-over from other donors' samples.

CDR3 in amino acids: CASSPDTRVTYEQYF. CDR3 coding DNA: TGCGCCAGCAGCCCGGACACCCGGGTAACCTACGAGCAGTACTTC. V gene TRBV5-1 combines with J gene TRBJ2-7; tentative D call: TRBD1 (5 bases). CDR1 is SGHRS and CDR2 is YFSETQ in the germline V gene. V shed 4 bases and J shed 2 bases, with 16 bases lying between them. This CDR3 is built from 15 residues.

The V call is TRBV6-1, the J call TRBJ2-5; D is possibly TRBD2 (6 bases). V lost 1 base and J 4 bases, leaving 10 bases between the germline ends. The CDR3 spans 14 residues. Germline CDR1 is MNHNS and CDR2 is SASEGT. The CDR3 nucleotides are TGTGCCAGCAGTGAAGTAACTAGCACAGAGACCCAGTACTTC. This translates into CASSEVTSTETQYF.

The CDR3 here is CSVRGGDDQPQHF. The CDR3 DNA is TGCAGCGTTAGGGGGGGGGACGATCAGCCCCAGCATTTT. This chain joins TRBV29-1 and TRBJ1-5; D is possibly TRBD1 (6 bases). Trimming stripped 5 bases from V and 5 bases from J, with 13 bases between. Germline V gene sequence: CDR1 SQVTM, CDR2 ANQGSEA. CDR3 length: 13 residues. Complete variable domain (other parts from reference TRBV29-1 and TRBJ1-5): SAVISQKPSRDICQRGTSLTIQCQVDSQVTMMFWYRQQPGQSLTLIATANQGSEATYESGFVIDKFPISRPNLTFSTLTVSNMSPEDSSIYLCSVRGGDDQPQHFGDGTRLSIL.

In its sample, this clone was seen many times. The chain links TRBV2 to TRBJ1-2; TRBD1 aligns across 7 bases. V dropped 4 bases and J dropped 7; count of bases not matched to a gene: 9. Germline lookup yields CDR1 SNHLY and CDR2 FYNNEI. The length of the CDR3 is 14 residues. CDR3 amino acids: CASSVGRQGGGYTF. Written as DNA, the CDR3 is TGTGCCAGCAGTGTCGGAAGACAGGGAGGTGGCTACACCTTC.

The chain couples TRBV2 to TRBJ1-2; D gene uncertain. The V end lost 6 bases, the J end lost 7 bases, and 21 bases lay between the germline ends. The CDR3 runs 15 residues. Per germline, CDR1 SNHLY and CDR2 FYNNEI. This CDR3 reads CASSAPAWNRGGYTF. Here the CDR3 DNA reads TGTGCCAGCAGCGCCCCCGCGTGGAATCGGGGTGGCTACACCTTC. Together with reference TRBV2 and TRBJ1-2, the CDR3 gives the full variable domain: EPEVTQTPSHQVTQMGQEVILRCVPISNHLYFYWYRQILGQKVEFLVSFYNNEISEKSEIFDDQFSVERPDGSNFTLKIRSTKLEDSAMYFCASSAPAWNRGGYTFGSGTRLTVV.

This chain uses TRBV2 with TRBJ2-7; D gene unclear. The V end lost 6 bases, the J end lost 4 bases, and 7 bases lay between the germline ends. Germline CDR1 SNHLY, CDR2 FYNNEI. The CDR3 loop spans 11 amino acids. This CDR3 is CASSGRYEQYF. As DNA, the CDR3 is TGTGCCAGCAGCGGTCGGTACGAGCAGTACTTC.

The rearrangement joins TRBV9 to TRBJ2-5; 8 nucleotides line up with TRBD2. Germline trimming cut 2 bases from V and 2 bases from J; bases unmatched to any gene: 8. This CDR3 has 16 residues. Germline V gene sequence: CDR1 SGDLS, CDR2 YYNGEE. CDR3 bases: TGTGCCAGCAGCGTCTCAGCGGGAGTGTTACAAGAGACCCAGTACTTC. Translation gives CASSVSAGVLQETQYF.

Concerning this clone: It may be a read error: a sequence one base away is much more abundant. The chain carries TRBV25-1 and TRBJ1-1, with D unresolved. Germline lookup yields CDR1 MGHDK and CDR2 SYGVNS. V was clipped by 3 bases and J by 0 bases, with 2 bases between them. This CDR3 has 12 residues. The DNA of the CDR3 is TGTGCCAGCAGTGACATGAACACTGAAGCTTTCTTT. Translated, it gives CASSDMNTEAFF.

This chain connects TRBV19 to TRBJ2-3, with no clear D. V shed 3 bases and J shed 2 bases, with 9 bases lying between them. This CDR3 comprises 14 residues. Germline V lookup: CDR1 LNHDA, CDR2 SQIVND (reference sequence). CDR3 loop: CASSIRASTDTQYF. The DNA for the CDR3 is TGTGCCAGTAGTATTCGCGCTTCCACAGATACGCAGTATTTT.

This sequence joins TRBV6-5 and TRBJ2-3; 9 bases fit TRBD2. V was pared by 0 bases and J by 6 bases, with 7 bases of the junction left unmatched. The CDR3 is 16 residues long. The germline V gene has CDR1 MNHEY and CDR2 SVGAGI. In nucleotides, the CDR3 is TGTGCCAGCAGTTACTCGGCGGGAGGGCTGGTGGATACGCAGTATTTT. This translates into CASSYSAGGLVDTQYF.

This chain connects TRBV6-5 to TRBJ1-4; 10 nucleotides agree with TRBD1. Germline loops: CDR1 MNHEY, CDR2 SVGAGI. CDR3 length: 16 amino acids. V lost 0 bases and J lost 8; bases outside the gene matches: 6. CDR3 sequence (DNA): TGTGCCAGCAGTTACTCGTGGGGGACAGGGGAGGAAAAACTGTTTTTT. Translation: CASSYSWGTGEEKLFF.

The CDR3 loop is CASSFQGVHSGNTIYF. The CDR3 DNA reads as TGTGCCAGCAGTTTCCAGGGGGTACACTCTGGAAACACCATATATTTT. The chain combines TRBV27 with TRBJ1-3, with 7 nucleotides matching TRBD1. Germline assignment: CDR1 MNHEY and CDR2 SMNVEV (reference sequence). The CDR3 runs to 16 residues. The V gene end was trimmed by 3 bases and the J gene end by 0 bases; junction bases not matched to a gene: 5.

About this clone: This CDR3 is also generated by other DNA sequences in the sample. The V call is TRBV7-9, the J call TRBJ2-3, with 8 bases fitting TRBD2. The CDR3 spans 15 residues. Per the germline V gene, CDR1 is SEHNR and CDR2 is FQNEAQ (reference sequence). V shed 4 bases and J 3 bases; nucleotides not matched to a gene: 6. CDR3 nucleotides: TGTGCCAGCAGCTCCCGGGGGGGGCGAACAGATACGCAGTATTTT. Translating it yields CASSSRGGRTDTQYF. Together with reference TRBV7-9 and TRBJ2-3, the CDR3 gives the full variable domain: DTGVSQNPRHKITKRGQNVTFRCDPISEHNRLYWYRQTLGQGPEFLTYFQNEAQLEKSRLLSDRFSAERPKGSFSTLEIQRTEQGDSAMYLCASSSRGGRTDTQYFGPGTRLTVL.

This clone was seen repeatedly, ten times or more. This same CDR3 is encoded by further DNA sequences in the sample. CDR3 bases: TGTGCCAGCTCCCCCGACGGAGCTGGAAACACCATATATTTT. Translating gives CASSPDGAGNTIYF. This rearrangement joins TRBV18 to TRBJ1-3; no reliable D call. The CDR3 runs to 14 residues. The germline gives CDR1 KGHSH, CDR2 LQKENI. The V and J ends lost 6 bases and 2 bases respectively, with 11 bases between them.

For the CDR3, the DNA is TGTGCCAGCAGCAAACAACTAGCGGCCTACAATGAGCAGTTCTTC. Amino acid sequence: CASSKQLAAYNEQFF. The chain joins TRBV7-8 to TRBJ2-1, with 8 bases lining up with TRBD2. CDR1 and CDR2 from the germline V gene are SGHVS and FQNEAQ. The CDR3 totals 15 residues. The junction had 5 bases not matched to a gene; V was cut back by 5 bases and J by 2 bases. Full variable domain (remainder filled in from reference TRBV7-8 and TRBJ2-1): GAGVSQSPRYKVAKRGQDVALRCDPISGHVSLFWYQQALGQGPEFLTYFQNEAQLDKSGLPSDRFFAERPEGSVSTLKIQRTQQEDSAVYLCASSKQLAAYNEQFFGPGTRLTVL.